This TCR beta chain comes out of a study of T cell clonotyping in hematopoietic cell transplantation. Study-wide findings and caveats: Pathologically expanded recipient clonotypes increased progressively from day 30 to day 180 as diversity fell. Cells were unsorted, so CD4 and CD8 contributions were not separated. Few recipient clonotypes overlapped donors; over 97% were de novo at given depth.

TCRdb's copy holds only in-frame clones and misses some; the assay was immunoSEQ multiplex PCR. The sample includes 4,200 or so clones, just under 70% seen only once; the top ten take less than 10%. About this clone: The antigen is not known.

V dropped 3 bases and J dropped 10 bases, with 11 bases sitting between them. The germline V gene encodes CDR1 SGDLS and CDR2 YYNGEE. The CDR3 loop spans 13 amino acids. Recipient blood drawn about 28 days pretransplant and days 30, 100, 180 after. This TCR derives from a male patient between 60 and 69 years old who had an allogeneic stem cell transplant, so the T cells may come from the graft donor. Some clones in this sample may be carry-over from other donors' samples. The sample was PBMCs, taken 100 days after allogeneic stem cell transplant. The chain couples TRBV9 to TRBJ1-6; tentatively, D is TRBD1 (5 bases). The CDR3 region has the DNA TGTGCCAGCAGCGCCAGGGAGGGATCACCCCTCCACTTT. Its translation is CASSAREGSPLHF.